This T cell receptor beta chain originates from a study of cytomegalovirus exposure and HLA in healthy donors. Background on the study: Sequencing of about 200 million T cells in an earlier analysis found 120 million or so unique TCR beta sequences. Study-wide points: A later analysis reportedly identified an Asian-associated ancestry cluster as carrying fewer N-insertions than the approximately 670-donor mean.

There are 14 residues in the CDR3. V dropped 4 bases and J dropped 3 bases, with 14 bases sitting between them. From germline, CDR1 is SGHRS and CDR2 YFSETQ. As concerns this clone: The antigen remains unidentified.

Both 60 Vbeta primers and 13 Jbeta primers went into the PCR. Data came from immunoSEQ multiplex PCR; TCRdb stores just in-frame clones and leaves some out. The repertoire holds under 200,000 clones, 65% to 90% seen once, with 6.3% in the top ten. The TCR comes from a man in his forties in good health and CMV-seropositive. V is TRBV5-1 and J is TRBJ2-7; D possibly corresponds to TRBD1 (6 bases). Sequenced material: PBMCs. DNA of the CDR3: TGCGCCAGCAGCCGCGGAACAGGGCGCTACGAGCAGTACTTC. Its translation is CASSRGTGRYEQYF.